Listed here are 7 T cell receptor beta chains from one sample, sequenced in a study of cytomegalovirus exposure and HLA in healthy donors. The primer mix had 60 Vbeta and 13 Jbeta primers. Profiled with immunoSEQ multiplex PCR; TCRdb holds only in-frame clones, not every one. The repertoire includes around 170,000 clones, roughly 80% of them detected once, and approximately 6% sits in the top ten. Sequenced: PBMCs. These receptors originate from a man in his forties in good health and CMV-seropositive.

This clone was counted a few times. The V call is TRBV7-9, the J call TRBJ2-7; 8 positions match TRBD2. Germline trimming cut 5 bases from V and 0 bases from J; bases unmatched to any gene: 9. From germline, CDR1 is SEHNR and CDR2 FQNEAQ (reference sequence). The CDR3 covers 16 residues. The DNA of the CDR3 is TGTGCCAGCAGCAAAAGACTAGCGTCGAGCTCCTACGAGCAGTACTTC. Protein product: CASSKRLASSSYEQYF. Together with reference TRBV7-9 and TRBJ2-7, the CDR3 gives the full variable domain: DTGVSQNPRHKITKRGQNVTFRCDPISEHNRLYWYRQTLGQGPEFLTYFQNEAQLEKSRLLSDRFSAERPKGSFSTLEIQRTEQGDSAMYLCASSKRLASSSYEQYFGPGTRLTVT.

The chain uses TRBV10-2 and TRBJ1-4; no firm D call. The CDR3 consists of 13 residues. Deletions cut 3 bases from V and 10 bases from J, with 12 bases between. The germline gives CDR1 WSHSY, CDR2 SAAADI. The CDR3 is CASSESLGGKLFF. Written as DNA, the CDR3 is TGCGCCAGCAGTGAAAGCCTTGGAGGAAAACTGTTTTTT.

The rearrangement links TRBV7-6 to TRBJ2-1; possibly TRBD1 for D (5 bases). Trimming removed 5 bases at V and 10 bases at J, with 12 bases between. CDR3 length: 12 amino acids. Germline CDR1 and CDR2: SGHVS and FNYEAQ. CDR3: CASSPTGLEQFF. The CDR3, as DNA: TGTGCCAGCAGCCCTACAGGTCTCGAGCAGTTCTTC. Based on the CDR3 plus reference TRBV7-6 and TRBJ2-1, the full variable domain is GAGVSQSPRYKVTKRGQDVALRCDPISGHVSLYWYRQALGQGPEFLTYFNYEAQQDKSGLPNDRFSAERPEGSISTLTIQRTEQRDSAMYRCASSPTGLEQFFGPGTRLTVL.

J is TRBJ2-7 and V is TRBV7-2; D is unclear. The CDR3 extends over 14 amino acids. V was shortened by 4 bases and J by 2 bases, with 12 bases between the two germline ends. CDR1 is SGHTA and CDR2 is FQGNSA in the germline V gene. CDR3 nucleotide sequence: TGTGCCAGCAGCTCTCGAGCCCGAGCCTACGAGCAGTACTTC. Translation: CASSSRARAYEQYF.

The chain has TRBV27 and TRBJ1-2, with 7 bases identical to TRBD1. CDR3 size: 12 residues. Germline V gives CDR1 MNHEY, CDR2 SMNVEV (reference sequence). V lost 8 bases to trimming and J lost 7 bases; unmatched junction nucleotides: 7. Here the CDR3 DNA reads TGTGCCAGCGGTTCAGGGGGACCTGGCTACACCTTC. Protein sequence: CASGSGGPGYTF.

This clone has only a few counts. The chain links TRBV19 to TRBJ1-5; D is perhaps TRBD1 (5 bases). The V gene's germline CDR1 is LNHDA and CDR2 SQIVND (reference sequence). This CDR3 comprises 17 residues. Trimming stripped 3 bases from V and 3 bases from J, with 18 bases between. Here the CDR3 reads CASSIYGTGQYNQPQHF. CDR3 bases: TGTGCCAGTAGTATTTATGGAACAGGCCAGTACAATCAGCCCCAGCATTTT. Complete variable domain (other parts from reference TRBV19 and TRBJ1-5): DGGITQSPKYLFRKEGQNVTLSCEQNLNHDAMYWYRQDPGQGLRLIYYSQIVNDFQKGDIAEGYSVSREKKESFPLTVTSAQKNPTAFYLCASSIYGTGQYNQPQHFGDGTRLSIL.

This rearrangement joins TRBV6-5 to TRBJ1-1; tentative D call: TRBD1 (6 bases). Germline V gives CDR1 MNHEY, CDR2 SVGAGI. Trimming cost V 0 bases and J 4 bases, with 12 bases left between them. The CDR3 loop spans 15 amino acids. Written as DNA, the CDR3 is TGTGCCAGCAGTTACTCAGGCGGGGGGCTCACTGAAGCTTTCTTT. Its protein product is CASSYSGGGLTEAFF.